The 26 T cell receptor beta chains presented below share a single source sample, sequenced in a study of T-cell reconstitution after alpha-beta-depleted transplantation in children (dated by TCRdb to 2016 to 2017). The sample's treatment or condition label, decoded: allogeneic hematopoietic cell transplantation with graft depleted of TCRalphabeta T cells and CD19 B cells. Libraries were built with PCR. Sequencer: Illumina HiSeq 2500. To normalize quantification of the TCRbeta repertoire, the TCR libraries were built with molecular barcoding that relied on unique molecular identifiers. TCRdb redid the processing of the public reads, applying fastp at Q25 and MiXCR, and retained in-frame beta chains. A single entry per CDR3 protein holds the most common genes and DNA from its merged rows. Recorded for this sample are fewer than 500,000 distinct CDR3 sequences; 43% of them occurred a single time. The ten top clones hold roughly 27% of the sample.

The sequencing used PBMCs, collected before TCRalphabeta/CD19-depleted stem cell transplant. These receptors were obtained from a girl aged 2-9 years with aplastic anemia, due to receive a stem cell transplant.

The J gene is TRBJ2-3, the V gene TRBV20-1; the match to TRBD2 covers 10 bases. Germline lookup yields CDR1 DFQATT and CDR2 SNEGSKA (reference sequence). The CDR3 runs 16 residues. CDR3 loop: CSCRDGLAESTDTQYF. The CDR3 DNA follows: TGCAGCTGTAGAGACGGACTAGCGGAAAGCACAGATACGCAGTATTTT.

The chain is built from TRBV5-4 and TRBJ1-1; maybe TRBD1 (6 bases). Germline CDR1 and CDR2: SGHNT and YYREEE (reference sequence). CDR3 size: 14 residues. V was shortened by 4 bases and J by 1 base, with 11 bases between the two germline ends. The CDR3, as DNA: TGTGCCAGCAGCCAGGGACATACGAACACTGAAGCTTTCTTT. Translated: CASSQGHTNTEAFF.

CDR3: CASTPTGSYEQYF. The CDR3 DNA reads TGTGCCAGCACCCCGACAGGGTCCTACGAGCAGTACTTC. This chain connects TRBV12-3 or TRBV12-4 to TRBJ2-7, with 7 positions matching TRBD1. V lost 7 bases and J lost 1; bases outside the gene matches: 4. The CDR3 spans 13 residues.

This sequence joins TRBV5-1 and TRBJ1-4, with D perhaps TRBD1 (6 bases). Germline V gene data show CDR1 as SGHRS and CDR2 as YFSETQ. V lost 0 bases and J 2 bases, leaving 11 bases between the germline ends. This CDR3 comprises 16 residues. For the CDR3, the DNA is TGCGCCAGCAGCTTGGCCAATACAGGGACTAATGAAAAACTGTTTTTT. It specifies CASSLANTGTNEKLFF.

Worth noting for this clonotype: A read error may be the cause here, since a much bigger clone is one base away. V usage is TRBV7-6 and J usage is TRBJ1-4; no clear D gene. Trimming left V 1 base short and J 5 bases short, with 5 bases between. Germline lookup yields CDR1 SGHVS and CDR2 FNYEAQ. The CDR3 totals 13 residues. CDR3 sequence: CASSLGENEKLFF. The CDR3 bases are TGTGCCAGCAGCTTAGGAGAGAATGAAAAACTGTTTTTT.

The V and J genes are TRBV11-1 and TRBJ2-1; TRBD2 matches at 9 bases. This CDR3 is 17 amino acids long. Germline lookup yields CDR1 SGHAT and CDR2 FQDESV (reference sequence). V lost 3 bases and J lost 8; bases outside the gene matches: 14. The CDR3 DNA follows: TGTGCCAGCAGCTTCGAACCCTTAGCGGGAGTGAGGGATGAGCAGTTCTTC. It encodes CASSFEPLAGVRDEQFF.

The chain is built from TRBV12-3 or TRBV12-4 and TRBJ1-5; D is unresolved. The CDR3 covers 13 residues. V lost 3 bases and J 2 bases, leaving 5 bases between the germline ends. As DNA, the CDR3 is TGTGCCAGCAGTTTCCAGCGCAATCAGCCCCAGCATTTT. Translation: CASSFQRNQPQHF.

This clonotype was seen ten or more times. The genes are TRBV20-1 and TRBJ2-1; 12 bases are a match to TRBD1. The CDR3 extends over 18 amino acids. Germline V gene data show CDR1 as DFQATT and CDR2 as SNEGSKA (reference sequence). V was clipped by 3 bases and J by 9 bases; unmatched bases: 18. DNA of the CDR3: TGCAGTGCTAGTTTTGTTGGTTTTCGGGGACAGGGGGCGCGTGAGCAGTTCTTC. This encodes CSASFVGFRGQGAREQFF.

The V and J genes are TRBV3-1 and TRBJ2-5, with a weak D call TRBD1 (5 bases). Germline V gene data show CDR1 as LGHDT and CDR2 as YNNKEL (reference sequence). The CDR3 length is 15 residues. Trimming removed 3 bases from V and 2 bases from J, with 13 bases in between. CDR3 DNA: TGTGCCAGCAGCCAGTCGGACACGCGTCAAGAGACCCAGTACTTC. As protein: CASSQSDTRQETQYF.

This clonotype has more than one count but fewer than ten. This sequence joins TRBV9 and TRBJ2-3; 11 nucleotides match TRBD2. Germline CDR1 and CDR2: SGDLS and YYNGEE. This CDR3 is built from 16 residues. Losses at the gene ends were 0 bases for V and 4 bases for J; bases not matched to a gene: 4. CDR3 sequence reads: CASSVAASGGPDTQYF. As DNA, the CDR3 is TGTGCCAGCAGCGTAGCCGCTAGCGGGGGGCCAGATACGCAGTATTTT.

This clonotype is labeled as medium-sized. The chain combines TRBV12-3 or TRBV12-4 with TRBJ2-1, with 8 nucleotides matching TRBD2. V lost 3 bases, J lost 12 bases, and 19 bases stayed unmatched. The CDR3 loop spans 17 amino acids. The CDR3 loop is CASSLSSGTSVFGGQFF. CDR3 coding DNA: TGTGCCAGCAGTTTGAGTTCGGGGACTAGTGTGTTTGGCGGGCAGTTCTTC.

There are a few counts of this clonotype. The V call is TRBV20-1, the J call TRBJ1-5, with 7 bases matching TRBD1. CDR1 DFQATT and CDR2 SNEGSKA come from the germline V gene (reference sequence). J gave up 3 bases and V 6 bases, and 11 bases lay outside the gene matches. The CDR3 is 15 amino acids. CDR3 protein: CSAYDRDEFNQPQHF. The DNA of the CDR3 is TGCAGTGCCTACGACAGGGATGAGTTCAATCAGCCCCAGCATTTT.

This clonotype has only a few counts. The chain is built from TRBV15 and TRBJ2-1; D is perhaps TRBD2 (6 bases). Germline assignment: CDR1 LNHNV and CDR2 YYDKDF (reference sequence). The V end was cut by 2 bases, the J end by 6 bases, with 14 bases between. The CDR3 is 15 amino acids. CDR3 coding DNA: TGTGCCACCAGCAGATTGTACGTCGGGGGCAATGAGCAGTTCTTC. Its protein product is CATSRLYVGGNEQFF.

This clonotype was counted at least ten times. The rearrangement joins TRBV7-6 to TRBJ2-3; D is unresolved. The CDR3 is 13 amino acids. The V end lost 5 bases, the J end lost 1 base, and 7 bases lay between the germline ends. Germline values: CDR1 SGHVS, CDR2 FNYEAQ. CDR3 bases: TGTGCCAGCAGCCGACAACGCACAGATACGCAGTATTTT. Encoded protein: CASSRQRTDTQYF.

This clonotype occurred a few times. V is TRBV20-1 and J is TRBJ2-5; D is unclear. CDR1 and CDR2 from the germline V gene are DFQATT and SNEGSKA (reference sequence). This CDR3 region has 14 residues. The V and J ends lost 0 bases and 7 bases respectively, with 15 bases between them. The CDR3 DNA follows: TGCAGTGCTAGAGATCAGAAGCCTGGCGGGACCCAGTACTTC. Translation gives CSARDQKPGGTQYF.

The sample holds a few counts of this clonotype. V is TRBV30 and J is TRBJ2-7; D ambiguous. Trimming took off 3 bases at V and 7 bases at J, with 16 bases between the two ends. The CDR3 extends over 13 amino acids. Per the germline V gene, CDR1 is GTSNPN and CDR2 is SVGIG (reference sequence). The CDR3 reads CAWSQQARLEQYF. The CDR3 region has the DNA TGTGCCTGGAGCCAACAAGCTCGGCTGGAGCAGTACTTC. Filled out from reference TRBV30 and TRBJ2-7, the complete variable domain reads SQTIHQWPATLVQPVGSPLSLECTVEGTSNPNLYWYRQAAGRGLQLLFYSVGIGQISSEVPQNLSASRPQDRQFILSSKKLLLSDSGFYLCAWSQQARLEQYFGPGTRLTVT.

This clonotype came up many times. The chain combines TRBV11-2 with TRBJ2-1; D uncertain. Trimming cost V 1 base and J 5 bases, with 12 bases left between them. CDR1 is SGHAT, CDR2 FQNNGV, per germline. The CDR3 runs 15 residues. CDR3 sequence: CASSLVGTANNEQFF. The DNA for the CDR3 is TGTGCCAGCAGCTTAGTAGGTACCGCTAACAATGAGCAGTTCTTC.

The V and J genes are TRBV5-1 and TRBJ2-1, with 11 bases lining up with TRBD2. The V gene end was trimmed by 4 bases and the J gene end by 3 bases; junction bases not matched to a gene: 6. Germline assignment: CDR1 SGHRS and CDR2 YFSETQ. The CDR3 consists of 16 residues. The DNA of the CDR3 is TGCGCCAGCAGCCTTCTAGCGGGGGGTGACTACAATGAGCAGTTCTTC. This encodes CASSLLAGGDYNEQFF.

This clonotype was recorded a few times. The rearrangement joins TRBV30 to TRBJ2-2, with TRBD2 matching over 7 bases. The germline CDR1 and CDR2 sequences are GTSNPN and SVGIG (reference sequence). CDR3 size: 12 residues. The CDR3 loop is CLGGRSTGELFF. In DNA form, the CDR3 reads TGTTTGGGGGGGAGGTCCACCGGGGAGCTGTTTTTT. The full variable domain, in which reference TRBV30 and TRBJ2-2 provide the parts outside the CDR3, is SQTIHQWPATLVQPVGSPLSLECTVEGTSNPNLYWYRQAAGRGLQLLFYSVGIGQISSEVPQNLSASRPQDRQFILSSKKLLLSDSGFYLCLGGRSTGELFFGEGSRLTVL.

The J gene is TRBJ2-1, the V gene TRBV21-1. TRBV21-1 is noted as a pseudogene. This CDR3 region has 12 residues. The CDR3 is CASSKEVPEQFF. The CDR3 DNA reads as TGTGCCAGCAGCAAAGAGGTGCCTGAGCAGTTCTTC.

The chain links TRBV20-1 to TRBJ2-3; 9 bases line up with TRBD2. Germline CDR1 DFQATT, CDR2 SNEGSKA (reference sequence). The CDR3 consists of 15 residues. Trimming cost V 5 bases and J 2 bases; bases outside gene matches: 8. Written as DNA, the CDR3 is TGCAGTGCTCAACGGGGACTAGCCAACACAGATACGCAGTATTTT. Amino acid sequence: CSAQRGLANTDTQYF.

Ten or more counts support this clonotype. The V call is TRBV7-2, the J call TRBJ2-3, with D uncertain. Per the germline V gene, CDR1 is SGHTA and CDR2 is FQGNSA. Trimming took 5 bases from V and 4 from J, leaving 10 bases between them. CDR3 length: 13 residues. The CDR3 is CASSRTFPDTQYF. CDR3 DNA: TGTGCCAGCAGCCGGACCTTTCCAGATACGCAGTATTTT.

V gene TRBV5-1 combines with J gene TRBJ1-6, with D tentatively TRBD1 (6 bases). The CDR3 has 15 residues. V dropped 0 bases and J dropped 6 bases, with 10 bases sitting between them. Germline-derived CDR1 and CDR2 are SGHRS and YFSETQ. CDR3 nucleotide sequence: TGCGCCAGCAGCTTGGAAAACAGGGCTAATTCACCCCTCCACTTT. Its translation: CASSLENRANSPLHF. The whole variable domain, remainder taken from reference TRBV5-1 and TRBJ1-6, is KAGVTQTPRYLIKTRGQQVTLSCSPISGHRSVSWYQQTPGQGLQFLFEYFSETQRNKGNFPGRFSGRQFSNSRSEMNVSTLELGDSALYLCASSLENRANSPLHFGNGTRLTVT.

The rearrangement links TRBV29-1 to TRBJ2-4; no firm D call. Trimming removed 4 bases at V and 0 bases at J, with 34 bases between. There are 22 residues in the CDR3. Germline V gene sequence: CDR1 SQVTM, CDR2 ANQGSEA. The CDR3 spells CSVVIFGPGPDGTTLAKNIQYF. For the CDR3, the DNA is TGCAGCGTTGTGATATTTGGCCCTGGGCCCGACGGAACTACCTTAGCCAAAAACATTCAGTACTTC.

This sequence joins TRBV6-1 and TRBJ2-5, with TRBD2 matching over 11 bases. The V and J ends lost 6 bases and 2 bases, in that order; junction bases with no gene match: 5. Germline V lookup: CDR1 MNHNS, CDR2 SASEGT. This CDR3 is built from 15 residues. CDR3 sequence reads: CASSLAGGPQETQYF. As DNA, the CDR3 is TGTGCCAGCAGCCTAGCGGGAGGCCCGCAAGAGACCCAGTACTTC.

This clonotype came up a few times. The J gene is TRBJ2-1, the V gene TRBV27; D remains unclear. The CDR3 is made up of 15 amino acids. The ends were cut back, 2 bases at V and 6 bases at J, with 14 bases in the middle. Germline V gene data show CDR1 as MNHEY and CDR2 as SMNVEV (reference sequence). The CDR3 DNA is TGTGCCAGCAGTTTAGTCCTACTCCCCCTCAATGAGCAGTTCTTC. This gives the protein CASSLVLLPLNEQFF.